This is a list of T cell receptor beta chains from one sample in a study of CD8 T cells in ankylosing spondylitis. MiXCR was run by TCRdb on the 5' RACE reads, yielding one entry per CDR3 protein. The sample lists 450,000 or so distinct CDR3 sequences, about 24% occurring once. The sequenced sample consisted of blood, either unsorted or a sorted T cell fraction (not recorded which). The receptors stem from a male donor with ankylosing spondylitis. Both conserved end residues are part of each CDR3. Each record gives: clone size, V gene, J gene, D gene, CDR3 protein, CDR3 DNA. D genes are given only for firm matches. Clone size is shown for a subset of rows, as once, few, many or a class of expanded clone.

clone_size: few
v_call: TRBV6-6
j_call: TRBJ1-2
d_call: NA
cdr3_aa: CASTRTLYGYTF
cdr3_nt: TGTGCCAGCACTAGAACTCTCTATGGCTACACCTTC

clone_size: NA
v_call: TRBV11-3
j_call: TRBJ2-1
d_call: TRBD1
cdr3_aa: CASSPPPGQGSHEQFF
cdr3_nt: TGTGCCAGCAGCCCGCCCCCGGGACAGGGTAGCCATGAGCAGTTCTTC

clone_size: NA
v_call: TRBV7-2
j_call: TRBJ2-5
d_call: NA
cdr3_aa: CASSLDRAQETQYF
cdr3_nt: TGTGCCAGCAGCTTAGACAGAGCACAAGAGACCCAGTACTTC

clone_size: NA
v_call: TRBV6-5
j_call: TRBJ2-7
d_call: NA
cdr3_aa: CASSTFYEQYF
cdr3_nt: TGTGCCAGCAGTACATTCTACGAGCAGTACTTC

clone_size: few
v_call: TRBV20-1
j_call: TRBJ1-2
d_call: NA
cdr3_aa: CSAELDGYTF
cdr3_nt: TGCAGTGCTGAACTGGATGGCTACACCTTC

clone_size: few
v_call: TRBV12-3/TRBV12-4
j_call: TRBJ1-5
d_call: NA
cdr3_aa: CASSFWARSNQPQHF
cdr3_nt: TGTGCCAGCAGTTTCTGGGCGAGGAGCAATCAGCCCCAGCATTTT

clone_size: many
v_call: TRBV10-3
j_call: TRBJ2-1
d_call: TRBD1
cdr3_aa: CAIRGQGASSNEQFF
cdr3_nt: TGTGCCATCAGAGGACAGGGGGCGAGCAGCAATGAGCAGTTCTTC

clone_size: NA
v_call: TRBV6-5
j_call: TRBJ1-1
d_call: NA
cdr3_aa: CASSYATGGWYTEAFF
cdr3_nt: TGTGCCAGCAGTTACGCGACAGGCGGATGGTACACTGAAGCTTTCTTT

clone_size: NA
v_call: TRBV5-1
j_call: TRBJ2-3
d_call: TRBD2
cdr3_aa: CASSSKPGTSGSKGTDTQYF
cdr3_nt: TGCGCCAGCAGCTCCAAGCCCGGGACTAGCGGGAGCAAGGGCACAGATACGCAGTATTTT

clone_size: few
v_call: TRBV11-1
j_call: TRBJ2-3
d_call: TRBD2
cdr3_aa: CASSLVRLAGGKTSTDTQYF
cdr3_nt: TGTGCCAGCAGCTTAGTGCGACTAGCGGGAGGAAAAACTAGCACAGATACGCAGTATTTT

clone_size: NA
v_call: TRBV4-1
j_call: TRBJ2-3
d_call: NA
cdr3_aa: CASSQDVARDTQYF
cdr3_nt: TGCGCCAGCAGCCAAGATGTCGCCCGCGATACGCAGTATTTT

clone_size: few
v_call: TRBV11-2
j_call: TRBJ2-1
d_call: NA
cdr3_aa: CASSWGGALLNNEQFF
cdr3_nt: TGTGCCAGCAGCTGGGGTGGGGCCCTCTTAAACAATGAGCAGTTCTTC

clone_size: NA
v_call: TRBV14
j_call: TRBJ2-2
d_call: NA
cdr3_aa: CASSQDITGELFF
cdr3_nt: TGTGCCAGCAGCCAAGATATCACCGGGGAGCTGTTTTTT

clone_size: NA
v_call: TRBV12-3/TRBV12-4
j_call: TRBJ2-3
d_call: TRBD2
cdr3_aa: CASSPPRIGGVTQYF
cdr3_nt: TGTGCCAGCAGTCCCCCGCGGATCGGGGGGGTAACGCAGTATTTT

clone_size: few
v_call: TRBV29-1
j_call: TRBJ1-5
d_call: NA
cdr3_aa: CSVGLGGLNQPQHF
cdr3_nt: TGCAGCGTGGGACTCGGGGGGCTCAATCAGCCCCAGCATTTT

clone_size: NA
v_call: TRBV12-3/TRBV12-4
j_call: TRBJ2-5
d_call: NA
cdr3_aa: CASSSLAGSVGETQYF
cdr3_nt: TGTGCCAGCAGCTCCCTCGCGGGTTCGGTCGGGGAGACCCAGTACTTC

clone_size: NA
v_call: TRBV10-3
j_call: TRBJ2-1
d_call: TRBD2
cdr3_aa: CAIRGLAGEGEQFF
cdr3_nt: TGTGCCATCAGAGGACTAGCGGGAGAGGGTGAGCAGTTCTTC

clone_size: NA
v_call: TRBV15
j_call: TRBJ1-2
d_call: NA
cdr3_aa: CATSTGKGVSHYGYTF
cdr3_nt: TGTGCCACCAGCACCGGCAAGGGGGTATCACACTATGGCTACACCTTC

clone_size: NA
v_call: TRBV20-1
j_call: TRBJ2-1
d_call: NA
cdr3_aa: CSARELGGSQTVEQFF
cdr3_nt: TGCAGTGCTAGAGAATTAGGGGGGTCCCAAACAGTTGAGCAGTTCTTC

clone_size: many
v_call: TRBV12-3/TRBV12-4
j_call: TRBJ1-2
d_call: NA
cdr3_aa: CASLITGRNGYTF
cdr3_nt: TGTGCCAGCCTTATTACGGGTCGGAATGGCTACACCTTC

clone_size: many
v_call: TRBV20-1
j_call: TRBJ2-1
d_call: TRBD2
cdr3_aa: CSSWSGSSYNEQFF
cdr3_nt: TGCAGTTCCTGGAGCGGGAGCTCCTACAATGAGCAGTTCTTC

clone_size: NA
v_call: TRBV5-6
j_call: TRBJ2-2
d_call: NA
cdr3_aa: CASSPLGGSRTGELFF
cdr3_nt: TGTGCCAGCAGCCCTCTAGGGGGGAGCAGAACCGGGGAGCTGTTTTTT

clone_size: few
v_call: TRBV4-2
j_call: TRBJ2-1
d_call: NA
cdr3_aa: CASSQGVGAEQFF
cdr3_nt: TGTGCCAGCAGCCAAGGAGTGGGGGCTGAGCAGTTCTTC

clone_size: many
v_call: TRBV12-3/TRBV12-4
j_call: TRBJ1-5
d_call: TRBD1
cdr3_aa: CASSPAGTAYQPQHF
cdr3_nt: TGTGCCAGCAGTCCCGCCGGGACAGCGTATCAGCCCCAGCATTTT

clone_size: NA
v_call: TRBV5-1
j_call: TRBJ1-2
d_call: NA
cdr3_aa: CASSLESNYGYTF
cdr3_nt: TGCGCCAGCAGCTTGGAGTCGAACTATGGCTACACCTTC

clone_size: few
v_call: TRBV5-6
j_call: TRBJ2-1
d_call: NA
cdr3_aa: CASSYDSRNEQFF
cdr3_nt: TGTGCCAGCAGCTACGACAGCCGAAATGAGCAGTTCTTC

clone_size: NA
v_call: TRBV20-1
j_call: TRBJ1-5
d_call: TRBD1
cdr3_aa: CSALQDRAVRPQHF
cdr3_nt: TGCAGTGCTCTACAGGACAGGGCCGTCCGGCCCCAGCATTTT

clone_size: NA
v_call: TRBV15
j_call: TRBJ2-4
d_call: TRBD1
cdr3_aa: CATSRATGGGIQYF
cdr3_nt: TGTGCCACCAGCAGAGCCACAGGGGGCGGCATTCAGTACTTC

clone_size: many
v_call: TRBV3-1
j_call: TRBJ1-3
d_call: NA
cdr3_aa: CASSQGGVTGNTIYF
cdr3_nt: TGTGCCAGCAGCCAAGGCGGGGTTACTGGAAACACCATATATTTT